These 20 T cell receptor beta chains were sequenced from one sample in a study of cytomegalovirus exposure and HLA in healthy donors. PCR involved 60 Vbeta and 13 Jbeta primers. Libraries were prepared by immunoSEQ multiplex PCR; TCRdb keeps only in-frame clonotypes and omits some of them. The ten most abundant clones cover approximately 4% of a sample with about 64,000 clones. Sequenced input: PBMCs. The receptors here all came from a woman under 30 in good health and CMV-seronegative.

The CDR3 is CASSAAGPPETQYF. The CDR3 DNA reads TGTGCCAGCAGTGCCGCAGGGCCCCCAGAGACCCAGTACTTC. The chain recombines TRBV25-1 with TRBJ2-5; maybe TRBD1 (5 bases). This CDR3 is 14 amino acids long. Deletions cut 4 bases from V and 4 bases from J, with 13 bases between. The germline CDR1 and CDR2 sequences are MGHDK and SYGVNS.

J is TRBJ2-5 and V is TRBV23-1, with 8 bases identical to TRBD1. TRBV23-1 is treated as an ORF (open reading frame) with a function not yet certain. With 3 bases clipped from V and 10 bases from J, the junction kept 10 bases outside the gene matches. The CDR3 totals 14 residues. The CDR3 DNA follows: TGCGCCAGCAGTCATTTGGGACAGGCCATGCTCCAGTACTTC. It is translated as CASSHLGQAMLQYF.

The V call is TRBV27, the J call TRBJ1-2; D may be TRBD1 (6 bases). V dropped 5 bases and J dropped 10 bases, with 23 bases sitting between them. The CDR3 totals 15 residues. Germline CDR1 reads MNHEY; CDR2 reads SMNVEV (reference sequence). The CDR3 DNA follows: TGTGCCAGCAGTCCCGGGACACCGCCAACTATTCACTACACCTTC. Protein sequence: CASSPGTPPTIHYTF.

This chain links TRBV6-5 with TRBJ2-7; 9 bases align to TRBD1. Germline trimming cut 7 bases from V and 3 bases from J; bases unmatched to any gene: 7. CDR3 length equals 14 residues. CDR1 and CDR2 from the germline V gene are MNHEY and SVGAGI. This CDR3 is CASTRTGALYEQYF. For the CDR3, the DNA is TGTGCCAGCACCAGGACAGGGGCCCTCTACGAGCAGTACTTC.

This rearrangement joins TRBV6-6 to TRBJ2-7; 7 bases agree with TRBD2. CDR3 length: 13 amino acids. Per the germline V gene, CDR1 is MNHNY and CDR2 is SVGAGI (reference sequence). The V and J ends lost 11 bases and 2 bases, in that order; junction bases with no gene match: 9. CDR3 in amino acids: CASRTSATYEQYF. The CDR3 coding sequence is TGTGCCTCTCGAACTAGCGCAACCTACGAGCAGTACTTC.

The chain links TRBV19 to TRBJ2-5; 9 bases fit TRBD1. In germline, CDR1 is LNHDA, CDR2 SQIVND (reference sequence). V lost 8 bases to trimming and J lost 5 bases; unmatched junction nucleotides: 6. The CDR3 has 13 residues. The CDR3 nucleotides read TGTGCCAGTGGACAGGGGCGGGCGGAGACCCAGTACTTC. It translates to CASGQGRAETQYF.

The chain joins TRBV6-5 to TRBJ1-3; 7 bases match TRBD1. Germline CDR1 MNHEY, CDR2 SVGAGI. Germline trimming cut 5 bases from V and 0 bases from J; bases unmatched to any gene: 4. The CDR3 loop spans 15 amino acids. The CDR3, as DNA: TGTGCCAGCAGTAGACAGGGAAGCTCTGGAAACACCATATATTTT. Its translation is CASSRQGSSGNTIYF.

V gene TRBV5-1 combines with J gene TRBJ2-7; 9 nucleotides match TRBD1. This CDR3 is 15 amino acids long. Germline lookup yields CDR1 SGHRS and CDR2 YFSETQ. Trimming removed 0 bases from V and 5 bases from J; junction bases left unmatched: 6. The CDR3 DNA follows: TGCGCCAGCAGCTTGGCGGGACAGGGCTTCCACGAGCAGTACTTC. Translated: CASSLAGQGFHEQYF.

The chain joins TRBV11-2 to TRBJ2-1; TRBD1 agrees at 8 bases. J lost 3 bases, V lost 3 bases, and 4 bases had no gene match. The CDR3 spans 15 residues. The V gene's germline CDR1 is SGHAT and CDR2 FQNNGV. The CDR3 DNA reads TGTGCCAGCAGCTTTTCACAGGGGGACTACAATGAGCAGTTCTTC. This codes for CASSFSQGDYNEQFF.

The chain is built from TRBV7-3 and TRBJ1-1, with D possibly being TRBD1 (5 bases). The germline V and J ends were trimmed by 5 bases and 0 bases, with 19 bases remaining between them. The CDR3 spans 17 residues. The germline V gene encodes CDR1 SGHTA and CDR2 FQGTGA. Written as DNA, the CDR3 is TGTGCCAGCAGCCCCCGTTCGCTGGGGCTTTTGAACACTGAAGCTTTCTTT. This codes for CASSPRSLGLLNTEAFF.

The chain has TRBV9 and TRBJ2-2; 11 positions agree with TRBD1. V dropped 2 bases and J dropped 6; count of bases not matched to a gene: 6. The CDR3 runs 16 residues. Germline V gene lookup returns CDR1 SGDLS and CDR2 YYNGEE. CDR3 sequence: CASSVPGQGGPGELFF. CDR3 sequence (DNA): TGTGCCAGCAGCGTCCCGGGACAGGGGGGTCCCGGGGAGCTGTTTTTT.

The chain carries TRBV6-5 and TRBJ1-2; the D gene is possibly TRBD1 (5 bases). CDR3 length: 16 residues. V was clipped by 0 bases and J by 4 bases, with 15 bases between them. CDR1 and CDR2 (germline): MNHEY, SVGAGI. This CDR3 reads CASSYSTGGMFYGYTF. The CDR3 DNA reads TGTGCCAGCAGTTACTCGACGGGGGGTATGTTCTATGGCTACACCTTC.

J is TRBJ2-2 and V is TRBV29-1; 11 nucleotides agree with TRBD2. Germline V gives CDR1 SQVTM, CDR2 ANQGSEA. J lost 1 base, V lost 7 bases, and 2 bases had no gene match. The CDR3 is 14 amino acids. The CDR3 coding sequence is TGCAGCGGACTAGCGGGACTGAACACCGGGGAGCTGTTTTTT. It codes for CSGLAGLNTGELFF.

The chain links TRBV6-6 to TRBJ1-1, with 9 bases lining up with TRBD1. V shed 6 bases, J shed 0 bases, and the junction held 2 bases outside the gene matches. CDR3 length equals 14 residues. CDR1 MNHNY and CDR2 SVGAGI come from the germline V gene (reference sequence). CDR3: CASRDRGMNTEAFF. The CDR3 region has the DNA TGTGCCAGCAGAGACAGGGGGATGAACACTGAAGCTTTCTTT.

The chain recombines TRBV9 with TRBJ2-2; 8 nucleotides match TRBD1. Unmatched junction bases numbered 4, after V lost 3 bases and J lost 3 bases. The length of the CDR3 is 15 residues. The germline V gene encodes CDR1 SGDLS and CDR2 YYNGEE. CDR3 protein: CASSGGQGDTGELFF. DNA of the CDR3: TGTGCCAGCAGCGGAGGACAGGGAGACACCGGGGAGCTGTTTTTT. Combining the CDR3 with reference TRBV9 and TRBJ2-2 gives the whole variable domain DSGVTQTPKHLITATGQRVTLRCSPRSGDLSVYWYQQSLDQGLQFLIQYYNGEERAKGNILERFSAQQFPDLHSELNLSSLELGDSALYFCASSGGQGDTGELFFGEGSRLTVL.

The V and J genes are TRBV10-3 and TRBJ2-7, with D maybe TRBD2 (5 bases). CDR1 ENHRY and CDR2 SYGVKD come from the germline V gene. V lost 4 bases, J lost 1 base, and 11 bases lay in between. The CDR3 is made up of 14 amino acids. The CDR3 DNA sequence: TGTGCCATCAGTGGAATCCGGGGATCCTACGAGCAGTACTTC. Amino acid sequence: CAISGIRGSYEQYF.

This chain links TRBV7-6 with TRBJ2-7; TRBD1 matches at 9 bases. Germline V lookup: CDR1 SGHVS, CDR2 FNYEAQ. V lost 0 bases to trimming and J lost 3 bases; unmatched junction nucleotides: 9. This CDR3 spans 17 amino acids. CDR3 nucleotide sequence: TGTGCCAGCAGCTTAGCGTTTACCGGGACAGGGATCTACGAGCAGTACTTC. It yields the protein CASSLAFTGTGIYEQYF.

The J gene is TRBJ2-7, the V gene TRBV11-2; D is undetermined. V lost 1 base and J 6 bases, leaving 7 bases between the germline ends. Germline lookup yields CDR1 SGHAT and CDR2 FQNNGV. The CDR3 runs to 12 residues. For the CDR3, the DNA is TGTGCCAGCAGCTTAGGAGGAGCCGAGCAGTACTTC. Protein: CASSLGGAEQYF.

The chain combines TRBV21-1 with TRBJ2-7; TRBD1, the D gene given by the table, was not confirmed from the DNA. TRBV21-1 is listed as a pseudogene. The CDR3 spans 15 residues. CDR3 in amino acids: CASSDRQGTIYEQYF. DNA for the CDR3: TGTGCCAGCAGCGACCGACAGGGAACTATCTACGAGCAGTACTTC.

The chain has TRBV30 and TRBJ1-2; D unclear. The germline V and J ends were trimmed by 4 bases and 8 bases, with 17 bases remaining between them. The CDR3 loop spans 13 amino acids. Germline CDR1 and CDR2: GTSNPN and SVGIG (reference sequence). CDR3 sequence (DNA): TGTGCCTGGACCGTCGATTCCTATGTCGGCTACACCTTC. Its protein is CAWTVDSYVGYTF. The complete variable domain, with remaining parts taken from reference TRBV30 and TRBJ1-2, reads SQTIHQWPATLVQPVGSPLSLECTVEGTSNPNLYWYRQAAGRGLQLLFYSVGIGQISSEVPQNLSASRPQDRQFILSSKKLLLSDSGFYLCAWTVDSYVGYTFGSGTRLTVV.